The clone carrying this T cell receptor (beta chain) was seen once. Its antigen remains unknown. These data are taken from a study of shared clonotypes between healthy human individuals. The study, taken as a whole, reports: Naive subsets usually exceeded memory subsets in estimated richness. Generation probabilities were higher for clonotypes shared across all four sorted-subset donors than for unshared ones.

Tens of thousands of T cell genomes, or approximately 200 ng DNA, went into the sorted-subset replicate PCRs. Libraries were prepared by immunoSEQ multiplex PCR; TCRdb keeps only in-frame clonotypes and omits some of them. The sample shows approximately 940,000 clones, about 80% of them seen only once. The CDR3 sequence is 13 residues long. Deletions cut 10 bases from V and 1 base from J, with 13 bases between. The germline CDR1 and CDR2 sequences are SNHLY and FYNNEI. The TCR comes from a man younger than 35 in good health. The chain employs TRBV2 and TRBJ1-1, with TRBD1 as a possible D gene (6 bases). The sequenced sample was memory CD4+ T cells sorted from blood. Subset of the sample: CD45RA-negative fraction. The CDR3 loop is CATNYRENTEAFF. In DNA, the CDR3 is TGTGCCACAAACTACAGGGAGAACACTGAAGCTTTCTTT.